These 26 T cell receptor beta chains were sequenced from one sample in a study of identical twins. MiXCR, applied by TCRdb to the 5' RACE reads, yields one record per CDR3 protein. The sample gives just under 550,000 distinct CDR3 sequences, approximately 16% of which show up once; 0.44% is in the top ten. These data were likewise used in another study, on yellow fever vaccine responses in identical twins.

What was sequenced was CD4+ T cells sorted from blood. Receptors originate from a woman aged 18 to 35 in good health.

The sample holds a few counts of this clonotype. The chain carries TRBV4-1 and TRBJ1-4; a possible D gene is TRBD1 (5 bases). The length of the CDR3 is 16 residues. Deletions cut 4 bases from V and 4 bases from J, with 16 bases between. Germline CDR1 and CDR2: MGHRA and YSYEKL. The CDR3 region has the DNA TGCGCCAGCAGCCGACTCACCGGGGGGAGTAATGAAAAACTGTTTTTT. Its protein product is CASSRLTGGSNEKLFF.

The genes are TRBV3-1 and TRBJ2-3, with 9 bases aligning to TRBD2. The ends lost 1 base at V and 5 bases at J; junction bases unmatched: 7. The CDR3 is 16 amino acids. Per germline, CDR1 LGHDT and CDR2 YNNKEL (reference sequence). Here the CDR3 reads CASSQVGGGDEDTQYF. The CDR3, as DNA: TGTGCCAGCAGCCAAGTGGGCGGGGGGGATGAAGATACGCAGTATTTT.

The V call is TRBV6-1, the J call TRBJ2-7; 7 bases are a match to TRBD1. Trimming took 7 bases from V and 2 from J; bases not matched to a gene: 8. The CDR3 totals 14 residues. Germline V gives CDR1 MNHNS, CDR2 SASEGT. The CDR3 sequence: CASIGGQPPYEQYF. CDR3 coding DNA: TGTGCCAGCATAGGGGGACAGCCCCCCTACGAGCAGTACTTC.

At least ten counts were recorded for this clonotype. The chain carries TRBV12-3 or TRBV12-4 and TRBJ1-5; TRBD1 agrees at 8 bases. V lost 5 bases, J lost 7 bases, and 4 bases stayed unmatched. This CDR3 is built from 13 residues. CDR3 loop: CASSPGQGQPQHF. In DNA, the CDR3 is TGTGCCAGCAGTCCCGGACAGGGACAGCCCCAGCATTTT.

This clonotype was recorded a few times. This chain uses TRBV5-6 with TRBJ2-5; 15 bases are shared with TRBD2. From germline, CDR1 is SGHDT and CDR2 YYEEEE. J lost 4 bases, V lost 6 bases, and 7 bases had no gene match. The CDR3 has 16 residues. The CDR3 DNA reads as TGTGCCAGCACAGGACTAGCGGGGGGGCCAGGAGAGACCCAGTACTTC. It translates to CASTGLAGGPGETQYF.

The chain joins TRBV15 to TRBJ2-5; 8 nucleotides line up with TRBD1. The CDR3 loop spans 14 amino acids. CDR1 is LNHNV and CDR2 is YYDKDF in the germline V gene (reference sequence). V lost 6 bases, J lost 7 bases, and 10 bases stayed unmatched. The CDR3 DNA reads as TGTGCCACCAGACTCCCGGGACAGGCAGGGACCCAGTACTTC. This codes for CATRLPGQAGTQYF.

Only a few counts were recorded for this clonotype. The chain joins TRBV28 to TRBJ1-1; no firm D call. The germline CDR1 and CDR2 sequences are MDHEN and SYDVKM. V was pared by 6 bases and J by 11 bases, with 19 bases between. CDR3 length equals 13 residues. The chain's CDR3 is CASRESPPLGAFF. The CDR3 DNA follows: TGTGCCAGCAGAGAGTCCCCTCCCTTGGGGGCTTTCTTT.

About this clonotype itself: It is unclear where the CDR3 begins or ends on the DNA, so no DNA is shown, and the CDR3 is as TCRdb lists it. CDR3 sequence: CSVLRANTEAFF. This rearrangement joins TRBV20-1 to TRBJ1-1. The V gene's germline CDR1 is DFQATT and CDR2 SNEGSKA (reference sequence). The CDR3 length equals 12 residues, ends included.

This chain connects TRBV4-2 to TRBJ1-1; TRBD1 agrees at 8 bases. V lost 0 bases and J lost 6; bases outside the gene matches: 9. Per germline, CDR1 LGHNA and CDR2 YNFKEQ. The CDR3 has 16 residues. For the CDR3, the DNA is TGTGCCAGCAGCCAAGAAGCGGACAGGGTTTGGGCTGAAGCTTTCTTT. Its translation is CASSQEADRVWAEAFF.

In this sample, this clonotype turned up a few times. The chain is built from TRBV6-1 and TRBJ2-1; D perhaps matches TRBD2 (6 bases). This CDR3 contains 16 residues. The V gene's germline CDR1 is MNHNS and CDR2 SASEGT. V was clipped by 6 bases and J by 6 bases, with 21 bases between them. CDR3 sequence: CASSPLGLQFGNEQFF. In nucleotides, the CDR3 is TGTGCCAGCAGCCCCTTGGGACTCCAGTTCGGCAATGAGCAGTTCTTC.

The genes are TRBV29-1 and TRBJ2-1, with 8 positions matching TRBD2. Germline V gene sequence: CDR1 SQVTM, CDR2 ANQGSEA. This CDR3 has 17 residues. The V gene end was trimmed by 0 bases and the J gene end by 7 bases; junction bases not matched to a gene: 14. The CDR3 loop is CSVEDRVGLAGLNEQFF. In DNA form, the CDR3 reads TGCAGCGTTGAAGACCGAGTCGGACTAGCAGGTCTTAATGAGCAGTTCTTC.

This chain connects TRBV4-1 to TRBJ1-5; D is perhaps TRBD1 (5 bases). Per the germline V gene, CDR1 is MGHRA and CDR2 is YSYEKL. The CDR3 totals 17 residues. Trimming shortened V by 0 bases and J by 6 bases, and 18 bases separated the two germline ends. The CDR3 region is CASSQERTPGRGQPQHF. For the CDR3, the DNA is TGCGCCAGCAGCCAAGAAAGGACGCCCGGGAGGGGTCAGCCCCAGCATTTT.

This clonotype appeared many times. The rearrangement joins TRBV12-3 or TRBV12-4 to TRBJ2-1, with 7 bases aligning to TRBD1. CDR3 length equals 14 residues. With V trimmed by 4 bases and J by 5 bases, 5 bases remained unmatched. Here the CDR3 reads CASSSRGQNNEQFF. CDR3 DNA sequence: TGTGCCAGCAGTTCCCGGGGACAGAACAATGAGCAGTTCTTC.

This clonotype turned up a few times. This chain uses TRBV14 with TRBJ2-3; the D gene could be TRBD1 or TRBD2 (5 bases each). The CDR3 is 15 amino acids. From germline, CDR1 is SGHDN and CDR2 FVKESK. V was shortened by 4 bases and J by 0 bases, with 11 bases between the two germline ends. The CDR3 coding sequence is TGTGCCAGCAGCCCCGGGACGGCTAGCACAGATACGCAGTATTTT. It translates to CASSPGTASTDTQYF.

This clonotype was recorded a few times. V gene TRBV10-3 combines with J gene TRBJ2-5; TRBD2 matches at 11 bases. This CDR3 contains 15 residues. Germline-derived CDR1 and CDR2 are ENHRY and SYGVKD. Trimming took 4 bases from V and 7 from J; bases not matched to a gene: 8. CDR3 protein: CAISGALTSGGTQYF. The CDR3 DNA reads TGTGCCATCAGTGGGGCCCTCACTAGCGGGGGGACCCAGTACTTC.

In this sample, this clonotype turned up a few times. This chain joins TRBV4-1 and TRBJ2-3; 13 nucleotides agree with TRBD2. CDR3 size: 18 residues. Germline CDR1 reads MGHRA; CDR2 reads YSYEKL. The ends lost 0 bases at V and 1 base at J; junction bases unmatched: 4. The CDR3 region is CASSQETSGGMGTDTQYF. Written as DNA, the CDR3 is TGCGCCAGCAGCCAAGAGACTAGCGGGGGGATGGGCACAGATACGCAGTATTTT.

This clonotype was seen a handful of times. The V call is TRBV6-1, the J call TRBJ2-5, with TRBD2 matching over 8 bases. The CDR3 length is 14 residues. Looked up from germline, CDR1 is MNHNS and CDR2 is SASEGT. V shed 5 bases and J 2 bases; nucleotides not matched to a gene: 4. The CDR3 DNA is TGTGCCAGCAGTAAAGGGACTAGTCAAGAGACCCAGTACTTC. Residues: CASSKGTSQETQYF.

Only a few counts were recorded for this clonotype. The V and J genes are TRBV7-6 and TRBJ2-5; D possibly corresponds to TRBD2 (6 bases). Germline V gives CDR1 SGHVS, CDR2 FNYEAQ. The CDR3 has 13 residues. Trimming took 4 bases from V and 5 from J, leaving 11 bases between them. The DNA for the CDR3 is TGTGCCAGCAGCTCGGGGGTGGTGGAGACCCAGTACTTC. Translating gives CASSSGVVETQYF.

This clonotype was detected only a few times. The chain recombines TRBV5-1 with TRBJ2-5, with D perhaps matching TRBD1 (5 bases). The germline V and J ends were trimmed by 2 bases and 5 bases, with 13 bases remaining between them. CDR1 and CDR2 (germline): SGHRS, YFSETQ. The CDR3 extends over 14 amino acids. The CDR3 spells CASSFAKGQETQYF. The CDR3 bases are TGCGCCAGCAGCTTCGCCAAGGGGCAGGAGACCCAGTACTTC.

This clonotype showed up just a few times. The CDR3: CASSLGGVHYGYTF. DNA for the CDR3: TGTGCCAGCAGCTTAGGAGGGGTTCACTATGGCTACACCTTC. The rearrangement links TRBV11-2 to TRBJ1-2, with D maybe TRBD1 (5 bases). The CDR3 consists of 14 residues. Germline CDR1 is SGHAT and CDR2 is FQNNGV. V shed 1 base and J shed 3 bases, with 9 bases lying between them.

This clonotype was recorded at least ten times. V is TRBV29-1 and J is TRBJ1-2; 9 bases map to TRBD1. CDR3 length equals 12 residues. The germline V gene has CDR1 SQVTM and CDR2 ANQGSEA. The V segment lost 4 bases and the J segment 12 bases; nucleotides outside the gene matches: 9. The chain's CDR3 is CSVAGQGQKDTF. The DNA for the CDR3 is TGCAGCGTTGCTGGACAGGGGCAAAAAGACACCTTC.

The rearrangement links TRBV27 to TRBJ2-4; 9 bases line up with TRBD2. Trimming removed 5 bases from V and 4 bases from J; junction bases left unmatched: 9. This CDR3 spans 16 amino acids. The germline V gene has CDR1 MNHEY and CDR2 SMNVEV (reference sequence). CDR3 DNA sequence: TGTGCCAGCAGTCCCGACCGACTAGCGGTAAAAAACATTCAGTACTTC. Encoded protein: CASSPDRLAVKNIQYF.

The gene calls are TRBV28 and TRBJ2-7; 9 bases fit TRBD1. The CDR3 contains 14 residues. Germline values: CDR1 MDHEN, CDR2 SYDVKM. This CDR3 is CASSLGQGVYGQYV. The CDR3 coding sequence is TGTGCCAGCAGTTTGGGACAGGGAGTCTACGGGCAGTACGTC.

This clonotype was seen ten or more times. The gene calls are TRBV20-1 and TRBJ2-4; D perhaps matches TRBD2 (5 bases). From germline, CDR1 is DFQATT and CDR2 SNEGSKA (reference sequence). This CDR3 spans 14 amino acids. With 6 bases removed from V and 0 bases from J, the gap between germline ends came to 12 bases. In DNA, the CDR3 is TGCAGTGCGAGGGATAGCCTAGCCAAAAACATTCAGTACTTC. Its translation: CSARDSLAKNIQYF.

The chain has TRBV20-1 and TRBJ2-3; 8 nucleotides align to TRBD1. The CDR3 length is 11 residues. CDR1 is DFQATT, CDR2 SNEGSKA, per germline (reference sequence). Trimming took 5 bases from V and 10 from J; bases not matched to a gene: 5. CDR3 DNA: TGCAGTGCTGCCAGGGGGCTTGCGCAGTATTTT. Encoded protein: CSAARGLAQYF.

This clonotype turned up a few times. V and J are TRBV5-5 and TRBJ2-7, with D perhaps TRBD1 or TRBD2 (5 bases each). This CDR3 region has 15 residues. Trimming took 0 bases from V and 3 from J, leaving 13 bases between them. Germline values: CDR1 SGHKS, CDR2 YYEKEE (reference sequence). CDR3 sequence reads: CASSLAGTLHYEQYF. The CDR3 coding sequence is TGTGCCAGCAGCTTGGCCGGGACGCTACACTACGAGCAGTACTTC.